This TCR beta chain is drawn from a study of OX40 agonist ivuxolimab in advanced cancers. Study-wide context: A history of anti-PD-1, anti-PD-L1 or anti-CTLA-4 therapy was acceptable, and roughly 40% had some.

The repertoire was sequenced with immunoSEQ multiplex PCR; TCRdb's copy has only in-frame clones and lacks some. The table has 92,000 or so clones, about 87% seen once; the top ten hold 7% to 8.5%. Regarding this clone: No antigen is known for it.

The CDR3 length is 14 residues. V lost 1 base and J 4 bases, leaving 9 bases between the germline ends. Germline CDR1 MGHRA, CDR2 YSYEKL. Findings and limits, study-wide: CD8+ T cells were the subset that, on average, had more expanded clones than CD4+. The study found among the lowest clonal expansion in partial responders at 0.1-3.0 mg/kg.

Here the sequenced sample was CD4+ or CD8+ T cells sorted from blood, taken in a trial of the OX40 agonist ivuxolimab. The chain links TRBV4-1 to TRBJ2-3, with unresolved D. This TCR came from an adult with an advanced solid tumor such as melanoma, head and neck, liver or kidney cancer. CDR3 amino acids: CASSQVEGSDTQYF. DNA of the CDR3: TGCGCCAGCAGCCAAGTGGAAGGATCAGATACGCAGTATTTT.